The 17 T cell receptor beta chains reported below all come from one sample, sequenced in a study of blood T cell repertoires in COVID-19. The protocol was immunoSEQ multiplex PCR, while the TCRdb copy is restricted to in-frame clones and leaves out a portion. The data contain over 100,000 clones, around 84% of them seen just once; the ten biggest clones take up less than 1.5%. The sequenced sample was peripheral blood. The receptor source for this set is a man aged 40-50 years with acute or convalescent COVID-19.

This chain connects TRBV7-2 to TRBJ1-2; 9 bases are shared with TRBD1. Per germline, CDR1 SGHTA and CDR2 FQGNSA. The CDR3 covers 13 residues. V trimming: 10 bases; J trimming: 7 bases; junction bases outside the gene matches: 10. The CDR3 is CATHPQGAGGYTF. The CDR3 coding sequence is TGTGCCACCCACCCACAGGGGGCAGGTGGCTACACCTTC.

This rearrangement joins TRBV5-1 to TRBJ1-6; D is possibly TRBD1 (6 bases). V lost 4 bases to trimming and J lost 14 bases, with 13 bases between them. The germline CDR1 and CDR2 sequences are SGHRS and YFSETQ. The CDR3 consists of 12 residues. Written as DNA, the CDR3 is TGCGCCAGCAGCGGGGAGGGGGTGACCCTCCACTTT. Amino acids: CASSGEGVTLHF.

This sequence joins TRBV15 and TRBJ2-2; 7 bases align to TRBD2. Per germline, CDR1 LNHNV and CDR2 YYDKDF (reference sequence). With V trimmed by 0 bases and J by 3 bases, 4 bases remained unmatched. The CDR3 consists of 16 residues. CDR3 bases: TGTGCCACCAGCAGAGAACTAGCGCGGCACACCGGGGAGCTGTTTTTT. Translating gives CATSRELARHTGELFF.

The V gene is TRBV5-5, the J gene TRBJ2-1; D uncertain. V lost 2 bases and J lost 0, with 9 bases in between. CDR3 length equals 15 residues. Germline lookup yields CDR1 SGHKS and CDR2 YYEKEE (reference sequence). The chain's CDR3 is CASSLTHSSYNEQFF. For the CDR3, the DNA is TGTGCCAGCAGCTTAACACACAGCTCCTACAATGAGCAGTTCTTC.

The CDR3 region has the DNA TGTGCCAGCAGTCCCGGGACTAGCGGGAGGAGCGGTGAGCAGTTCTTC. This encodes CASSPGTSGRSGEQFF. This chain uses TRBV2 with TRBJ2-1; 15 bases line up with TRBD2. The trim removed 5 bases at V and 9 bases at J, leaving 8 bases unmatched. Germline V CDR1 and CDR2: SNHLY, FYNNEI. The CDR3 spans 16 residues.

CDR3 region: CASSQDATGRRPKEAFF. CDR3 nucleotide sequence: TGCGCCAGCAGCCAAGATGCGACAGGCCGAAGACCGAAAGAAGCTTTCTTT. V gene TRBV4-3 combines with J gene TRBJ1-1; D might be TRBD1 (6 bases). V shed 0 bases and J shed 8 bases, with 22 bases lying between them. Germline CDR1 LGHNA, CDR2 YSLEER. CDR3 length: 17 residues.

The chain joins TRBV19 to TRBJ1-1; 7 bases fit TRBD1. The CDR3 contains 14 residues. Germline CDR1 and CDR2: LNHDA and SQIVND (reference sequence). The junction had 12 bases not matched to a gene; V was cut back by 9 bases and J by 5 bases. The CDR3 here is CASSRGGGWTEAFF. In nucleotides, the CDR3 is TGTGCCAGCAGCCGCGGAGGGGGCTGGACTGAAGCTTTCTTT. The variable domain in full, with the rest retrieved from reference TRBV19 and TRBJ1-1, is DGGITQSPKYLFRKEGQNVTLSCEQNLNHDAMYWYRQDPGQGLRLIYYSQIVNDFQKGDIAEGYSVSREKKESFPLTVTSAQKNPTAFYLCASSRGGGWTEAFFGQGTRLTVV.

The chain combines TRBV4-3 with TRBJ1-1, with D hard to call. CDR1 LGHNA and CDR2 YSLEER come from the germline V gene. The CDR3 sequence is 18 residues long. Trimming removed 0 bases from V and 4 bases from J, with 21 bases in between. The CDR3 sequence: CASSQDGSLRGPGTEAFF. The CDR3, as DNA: TGCGCCAGCAGCCAAGATGGGTCTCTTCGAGGTCCGGGCACTGAAGCTTTCTTT.

The chain joins TRBV28 to TRBJ2-3; D not resolved. Trimming took off 3 bases at V and 0 bases at J, with 7 bases between the two ends. The CDR3 runs to 14 residues. From germline, CDR1 is MDHEN and CDR2 SYDVKM. CDR3 bases: TGTGCCAGCAGTTTCGTCTACAGCACAGATACGCAGTATTTT. It is translated as CASSFVYSTDTQYF.

This clone was recorded only once. CDR3 DNA: TGTGCCAGTAGTATTGCAGCGTCCTACGAGCAGTACTTC. Amino acids: CASSIAASYEQYF. This chain links TRBV19 with TRBJ2-7; the D is unclear. Germline CDR1 is LNHDA and CDR2 is SQIVND (reference sequence). This CDR3 is built from 13 residues. The V end lost 3 bases, the J end lost 1 base, and 7 bases lay between the germline ends.

The chain employs TRBV7-2 and TRBJ1-2; tentatively, D is TRBD1 (5 bases). CDR1 SGHTA and CDR2 FQGNSA come from the germline V gene. Trimming stripped 5 bases from V and 8 bases from J, with 9 bases between. The CDR3 extends over 11 amino acids. The CDR3 reads CASSPGAGYTF. CDR3 DNA sequence: TGTGCCAGCAGCCCTGGGGCAGGCTACACCTTC.

The genes are TRBV19 and TRBJ1-5; 9 bases fit TRBD1. Unmatched junction bases numbered 9, after V lost 3 bases and J lost 9 bases. The CDR3 has 15 residues. CDR1 and CDR2 (germline): LNHDA, SQIVND (reference sequence). CDR3: CASSMDRGPQWPQHF. The CDR3 coding sequence is TGTGCCAGTAGTATGGACAGGGGCCCACAATGGCCCCAGCATTTT.

The chain employs TRBV6-5 and TRBJ1-1; 7 bases match TRBD1. J was trimmed by 10 bases and V by 2 bases; bases with no gene match: 1. The germline CDR1 and CDR2 sequences are MNHEY and SVGAGI. The CDR3 length is 11 residues. CDR3 region: CASSYDRVAFF. DNA of the CDR3: TGTGCCAGCAGTTACGACAGGGTAGCTTTCTTT.

The rearrangement links TRBV12-3 or TRBV12-4 to TRBJ2-1; D is unresolved. V shed 0 bases and J shed 9 bases, with 9 bases lying between them. CDR3 length equals 13 residues. The CDR3, as DNA: TGTGCCAGCAGTTTAGCCCGGTATCTTGAGCAGTTCTTC. It encodes CASSLARYLEQFF.

The chain combines TRBV4-2 with TRBJ2-7; 9 nucleotides agree with TRBD1. The germline V gene encodes CDR1 LGHNA and CDR2 YNFKEQ. The length of the CDR3 is 16 residues. With 0 bases clipped from V and 2 bases from J, the junction kept 5 bases outside the gene matches. CDR3 loop: CASSQDKDRGAYEQYF. CDR3 nucleotides: TGTGCCAGCAGCCAAGATAAGGACAGGGGTGCCTACGAGCAGTACTTC.

The V call is TRBV29-1, the J call TRBJ2-5, with 7 nucleotides matching TRBD1. CDR1 and CDR2 (germline): SQVTM, ANQGSEA. V lost 7 bases to trimming and J lost 5 bases; unmatched junction nucleotides: 10. The CDR3 sequence is 13 residues long. CDR3 nucleotide sequence: TGCAGCGCCCGGGGACAGCTGCATGAGACCCAGTACTTC. Translated: CSARGQLHETQYF.

This clone was seen a single time. The chain couples TRBV7-2 to TRBJ2-5; TRBD2 is a possible D gene (5 bases). This CDR3 is 14 amino acids long. Trimming removed 1 base from V and 9 bases from J, with 15 bases in between. Per germline, CDR1 SGHTA and CDR2 FQGNSA. CDR3 sequence reads: CASSLVAPEGAQYF. DNA for the CDR3: TGTGCCAGCAGCTTAGTAGCCCCCGAGGGAGCCCAGTACTTC.